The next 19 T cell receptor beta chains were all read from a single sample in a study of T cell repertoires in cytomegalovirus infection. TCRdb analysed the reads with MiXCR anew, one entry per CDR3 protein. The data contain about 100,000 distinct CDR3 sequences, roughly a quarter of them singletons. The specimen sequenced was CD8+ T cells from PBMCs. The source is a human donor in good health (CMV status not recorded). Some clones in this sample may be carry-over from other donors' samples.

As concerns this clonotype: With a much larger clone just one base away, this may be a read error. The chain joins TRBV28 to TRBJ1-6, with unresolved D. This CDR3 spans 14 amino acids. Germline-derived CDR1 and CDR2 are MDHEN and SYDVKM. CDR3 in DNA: TGTGCCAGCATTTTATCCGGGGTGCTTTCACCCCTCCACTTT. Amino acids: CASILSGVLSPLHF.

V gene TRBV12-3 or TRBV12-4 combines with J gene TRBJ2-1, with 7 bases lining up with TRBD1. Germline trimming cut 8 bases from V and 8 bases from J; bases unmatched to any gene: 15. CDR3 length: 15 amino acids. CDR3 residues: CASLGRDRPQDEQFF. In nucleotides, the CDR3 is TGTGCCAGCCTCGGCCGGGACAGACCACAGGATGAGCAGTTCTTC.

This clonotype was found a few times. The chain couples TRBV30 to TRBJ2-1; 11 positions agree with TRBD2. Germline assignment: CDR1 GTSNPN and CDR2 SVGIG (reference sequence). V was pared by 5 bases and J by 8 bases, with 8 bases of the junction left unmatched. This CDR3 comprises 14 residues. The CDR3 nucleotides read TGTGCCTGGTTTAGCGGGAGGGGAGCGGATGAGCAGTTCTTC. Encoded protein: CAWFSGRGADEQFF.

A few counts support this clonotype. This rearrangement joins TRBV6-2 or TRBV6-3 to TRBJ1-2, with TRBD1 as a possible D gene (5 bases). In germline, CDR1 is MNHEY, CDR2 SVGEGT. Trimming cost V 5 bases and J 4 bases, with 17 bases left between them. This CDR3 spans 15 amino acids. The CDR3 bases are TGTGCCAGCAGTAACACCGGGGCGCGGGGCTATGGCTACACCTTC. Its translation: CASSNTGARGYGYTF.

The CDR3 here is CASSQDFTAHGYTF. The DNA of the CDR3 is TGTGCCAGCAGCCAAGATTTCACAGCTCATGGCTACACCTTC. The rearrangement links TRBV14 to TRBJ1-2; no clear D gene. Germline loops: CDR1 SGHDN, CDR2 FVKESK. The V end was cut by 0 bases, the J end by 6 bases, with 11 bases between. The CDR3 is 14 amino acids.

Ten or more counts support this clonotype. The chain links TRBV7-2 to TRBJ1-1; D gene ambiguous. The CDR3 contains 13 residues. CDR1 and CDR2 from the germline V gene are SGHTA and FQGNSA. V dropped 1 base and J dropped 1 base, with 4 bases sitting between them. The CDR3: CASSLGWNTEAFF. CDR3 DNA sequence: TGTGCCAGCAGCTTAGGGTGGAACACTGAAGCTTTCTTT.

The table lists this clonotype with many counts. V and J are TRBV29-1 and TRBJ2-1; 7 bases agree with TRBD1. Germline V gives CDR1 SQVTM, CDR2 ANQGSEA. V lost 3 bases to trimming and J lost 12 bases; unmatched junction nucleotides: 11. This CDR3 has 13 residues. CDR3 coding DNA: TGCAGCGTTGAGTCTAGAGGGGGCGAGGGGCAGTTCTTC. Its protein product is CSVESRGGEGQFF.

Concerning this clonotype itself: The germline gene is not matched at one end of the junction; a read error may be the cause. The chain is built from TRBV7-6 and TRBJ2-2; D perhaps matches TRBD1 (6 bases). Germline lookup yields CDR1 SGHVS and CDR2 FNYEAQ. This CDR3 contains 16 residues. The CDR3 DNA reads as TGTGCCAGCAGCCTAGCTTGGTACAGGGACACCGGGGAGCTGTTTTTT. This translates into CASSLAWYRDTGELFF.

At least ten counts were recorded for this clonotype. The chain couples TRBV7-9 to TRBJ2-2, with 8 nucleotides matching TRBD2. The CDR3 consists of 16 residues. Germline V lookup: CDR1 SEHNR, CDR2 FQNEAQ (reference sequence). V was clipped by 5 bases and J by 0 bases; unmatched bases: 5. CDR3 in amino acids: CASSPTSGANTGELFF. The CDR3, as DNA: TGTGCCAGCAGCCCTACTAGCGGAGCGAACACCGGGGAGCTGTTTTTT.

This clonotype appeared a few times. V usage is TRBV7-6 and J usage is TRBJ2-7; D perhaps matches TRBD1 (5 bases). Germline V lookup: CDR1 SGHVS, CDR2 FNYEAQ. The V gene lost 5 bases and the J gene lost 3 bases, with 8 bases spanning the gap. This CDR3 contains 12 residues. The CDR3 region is CASSDDSYEQYF. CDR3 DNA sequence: TGTGCCAGCAGCGACGACAGCTACGAGCAGTACTTC.

The CDR3 region is CASSLGQGSGNTIYF. CDR3 bases: TGTGCCAGCAGTTTAGGACAGGGCTCTGGAAACACCATATATTTT. The chain combines TRBV28 with TRBJ1-3; 8 bases fit TRBD1. V lost 2 bases to trimming and J lost 0 bases; unmatched junction nucleotides: 0. CDR3 length: 15 residues. CDR1 is MDHEN and CDR2 is SYDVKM in the germline V gene.

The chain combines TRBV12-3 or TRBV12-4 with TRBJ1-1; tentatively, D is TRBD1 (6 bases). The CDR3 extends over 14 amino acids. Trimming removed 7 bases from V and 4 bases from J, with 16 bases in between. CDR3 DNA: TGTGCCAGCACCTCAGGGGACGTGGGCACTGAAGCTTTCTTT. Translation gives CASTSGDVGTEAFF.

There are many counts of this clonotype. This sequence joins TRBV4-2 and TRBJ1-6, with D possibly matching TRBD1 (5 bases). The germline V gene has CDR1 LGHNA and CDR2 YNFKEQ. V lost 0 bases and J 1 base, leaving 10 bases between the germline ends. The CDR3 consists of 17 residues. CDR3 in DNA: TGTGCCAGCAGCCAAGAGACCAGGGTATCCTATAATTCACCCCTCCACTTT. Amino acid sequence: CASSQETRVSYNSPLHF.

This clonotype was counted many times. CDR3 nucleotide sequence: TGTGCCAGCAGCGACGGACAATTTCAAGAGACCCAGTACTTC. Translated: CASSDGQFQETQYF. The gene calls are TRBV7-2 and TRBJ2-5, with TRBD1 as a possible D gene (5 bases). This CDR3 spans 14 amino acids. Per germline, CDR1 SGHTA and CDR2 FQGNSA. With 5 bases removed from V and 2 bases from J, the gap between germline ends came to 12 bases.

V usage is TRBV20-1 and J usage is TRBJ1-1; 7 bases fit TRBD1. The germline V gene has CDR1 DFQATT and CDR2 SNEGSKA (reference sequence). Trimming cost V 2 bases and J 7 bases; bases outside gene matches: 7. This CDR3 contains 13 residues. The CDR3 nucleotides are TGCAGTGCTAGACAGACAGGGAGTTATGAAGCTTTCTTT. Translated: CSARQTGSYEAFF.

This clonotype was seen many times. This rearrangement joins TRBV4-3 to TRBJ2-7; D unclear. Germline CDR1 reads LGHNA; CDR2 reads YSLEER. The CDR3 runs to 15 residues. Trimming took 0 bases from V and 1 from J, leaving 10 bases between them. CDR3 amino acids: CASSQEAQPSYEQYF. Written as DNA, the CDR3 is TGCGCCAGCAGCCAAGAGGCCCAACCTTCCTACGAGCAGTACTTC.

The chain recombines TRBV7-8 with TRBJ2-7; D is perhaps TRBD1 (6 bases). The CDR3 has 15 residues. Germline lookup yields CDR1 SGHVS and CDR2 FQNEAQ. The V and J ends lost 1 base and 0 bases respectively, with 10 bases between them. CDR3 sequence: CASSLGQATSYEQYF. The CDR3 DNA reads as TGTGCCAGCAGCTTAGGACAGGCCACCTCCTACGAGCAGTACTTC.

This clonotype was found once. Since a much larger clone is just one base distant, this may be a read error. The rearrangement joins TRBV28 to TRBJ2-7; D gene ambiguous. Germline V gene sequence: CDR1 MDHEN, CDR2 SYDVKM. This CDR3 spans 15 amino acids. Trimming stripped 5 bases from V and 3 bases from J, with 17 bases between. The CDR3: CASSQFNRGNYEQYF. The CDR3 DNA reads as TGTGCCAGCAGTCAATTTAATAGAGGCAACTACGAGCAGTACTTC.

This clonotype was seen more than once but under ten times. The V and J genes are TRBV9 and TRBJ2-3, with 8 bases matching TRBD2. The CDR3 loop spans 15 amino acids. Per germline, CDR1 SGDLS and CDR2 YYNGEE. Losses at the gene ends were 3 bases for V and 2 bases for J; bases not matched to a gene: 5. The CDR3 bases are TGTGCCAGCAGCGCAGGACTAGCCTACACAGATACGCAGTATTTT. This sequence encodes CASSAGLAYTDTQYF.